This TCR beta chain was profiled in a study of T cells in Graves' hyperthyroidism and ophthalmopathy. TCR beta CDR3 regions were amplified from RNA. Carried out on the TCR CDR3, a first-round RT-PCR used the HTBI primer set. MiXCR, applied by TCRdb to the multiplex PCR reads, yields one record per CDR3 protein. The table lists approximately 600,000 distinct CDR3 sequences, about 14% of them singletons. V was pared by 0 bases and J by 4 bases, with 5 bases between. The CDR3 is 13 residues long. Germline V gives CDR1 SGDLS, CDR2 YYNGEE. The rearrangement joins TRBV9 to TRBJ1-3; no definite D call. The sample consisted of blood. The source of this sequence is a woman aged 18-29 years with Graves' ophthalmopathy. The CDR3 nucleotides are TGTGCCAGCAGCGTAGGCCTGGGAAACACCATATATTTT. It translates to CASSVGLGNTIYF.